The 14 T cell receptor beta chains below come from one sample, sequenced in a study of beta chain features in type 1 diabetes. Findings of the study overall: Within each of all four CD4+ subsets, Type 1 diabetes patients had TCRB CDR3s that were moderately but significantly shorter.

These receptors are not linked to any known antigen. Sequencing targeted expressed TCRB transcripts, as all isolated RNA had been reverse transcribed. Here immunoSEQ multiplex PCR was the method, and the copy in TCRdb shows in-frame clones only, minus some. Of hundreds of thousands of clones detected, roughly an eighth appear once; the ten largest clones hold 0.015% to 0.02%. The material sequenced was naive CD4+ T cells from blood. The source is a man younger than 45 with type 1 diabetes.

The chain employs TRBV28 and TRBJ2-2, with TRBD1 as a possible D gene (5 bases). Trimming removed 6 bases at V and 5 bases at J, with 13 bases between. Germline CDR1 reads MDHEN; CDR2 reads SYDVKM. The CDR3 is made up of 14 amino acids. CDR3 amino acids: CASRLTAGTGELFF. CDR3 in DNA: TGTGCCAGCAGGCTAACCGCAGGGACCGGGGAGCTGTTTTTT.

This clone was detected a few times. V usage is TRBV28 and J usage is TRBJ2-2; 11 nucleotides agree with TRBD1. The CDR3 length is 15 residues. Looked up from germline, CDR1 is MDHEN and CDR2 is SYDVKM. The V and J ends lost 5 bases and 7 bases, in that order; junction bases with no gene match: 6. CDR3 residues: CASSPRTGGYGELFF. CDR3 DNA sequence: TGTGCCAGCAGTCCGAGGACAGGGGGCTACGGGGAGCTGTTTTTT.

J is TRBJ1-1 and V is TRBV7-9; 7 nucleotides align to TRBD1. The CDR3 has 14 amino acids. The V and J ends lost 5 bases and 5 bases, in that order; junction bases with no gene match: 8. Per the germline V gene, CDR1 is SEHNR and CDR2 is FQNEAQ (reference sequence). CDR3 DNA: TGTGCCAGCAGCAGAGGGACAGTGGAAACTGAAGCTTTCTTT. Translation gives CASSRGTVETEAFF.

This clone was seen a few times. CDR3 region: CASSPSGSPYNEQFF. The CDR3 nucleotides are TGCGCCAGCAGCCCTAGCGGGAGCCCCTACAATGAGCAGTTCTTC. The V gene is TRBV5-1, the J gene TRBJ2-1; 10 nucleotides align to TRBD2. The length of the CDR3 is 15 residues. CDR1 and CDR2 (germline): SGHRS, YFSETQ. V shed 4 bases, J shed 2 bases, and the junction held 3 bases outside the gene matches.

This sequence joins TRBV7-9 and TRBJ2-4, with TRBD1 matching 8 bases. Germline CDR1 is SEHNR and CDR2 is FQNEAQ (reference sequence). This CDR3 region has 19 residues. V lost 1 base, J lost 3 bases, and 14 bases stayed unmatched. The CDR3 region is CASSLGPRGPQDVKNIQYF. CDR3 coding DNA: TGTGCCAGCAGCTTAGGTCCCAGGGGGCCTCAGGACGTCAAAAACATTCAGTACTTC.

The V and J genes are TRBV10-3 and TRBJ2-1; TRBD1 agrees at 7 bases. V lost 6 bases and J lost 0; bases outside the gene matches: 2. Germline assignment: CDR1 ENHRY and CDR2 SYGVKD. CDR3 size: 14 residues. CDR3 DNA sequence: TGTGCCATCAGGGGGACAGACTCCTACAATGAGCAGTTCTTC. Translated, it gives CAIRGTDSYNEQFF.

This sequence joins TRBV6-5 and TRBJ2-5, with D possibly matching TRBD1 (6 bases). The CDR3 is 13 amino acids. Trimming cost V 4 bases and J 3 bases, with 9 bases left between them. CDR1 is MNHEY, CDR2 SVGAGI, per germline. The CDR3 protein is CASSWDTKETQYF. CDR3 in DNA: TGTGCCAGCAGTTGGGACACAAAAGAGACCCAGTACTTC.

The sample holds a few counts of this clone. V is TRBV20-1 and J is TRBJ2-7; D not resolved. CDR1 and CDR2 from the germline V gene are DFQATT and SNEGSKA (reference sequence). This CDR3 spans 10 amino acids. V was cut by 6 bases and J by 4 bases, with 7 bases left in between. The chain's CDR3 is CSAPRYEQYF. Here the CDR3 DNA reads TGCAGTGCCCCCCGGTACGAGCAGTACTTC.

The rearrangement joins TRBV10-3 to TRBJ1-5; D not certain. Between the trimmed V and J ends, which lost 2 bases and 4 bases, there was a span of 12 bases. CDR1 ENHRY and CDR2 SYGVKD come from the germline V gene. The CDR3 runs to 15 residues. The CDR3 nucleotides are TGTGCCATCAGTGAGCGGGCGGGCTCTAATCAGCCCCAGCATTTT. Translation: CAISERAGSNQPQHF.

This chain links TRBV28 with TRBJ2-3; TRBD2 is a possible D gene (7 bases). CDR1 is MDHEN and CDR2 is SYDVKM in the germline V gene. This CDR3 region has 15 residues. Trimming pared 4 bases from V and 6 bases from J, leaving 17 bases between. The CDR3 DNA follows: TGTGCCAGCAGTTCCTCATTGGGGGGGGCGGATACGCAGTATTTT. The encoded protein is CASSSSLGGADTQYF. The full variable domain, completed using reference TRBV28 and TRBJ2-3, is DVKVTQSSRYLVKRTGEKVFLECVQDMDHENMFWYRQDPGLGLRLIYFSYDVKMKEKGDIPEGYSVSREKKERFSLILESASTNQTSMYLCASSSSLGGADTQYFGPGTRLTVL.

There are a few counts of this clone. The chain joins TRBV7-9 to TRBJ2-5, with no clear D. Per germline, CDR1 SEHNR and CDR2 FQNEAQ (reference sequence). There are 13 residues in the CDR3. The V gene lost 5 bases and the J gene lost 5 bases, with 12 bases spanning the gap. CDR3 sequence (DNA): TGTGCCAGCAGCCTCCAAAACTGGGAGACCCAGTACTTC. Amino acid sequence: CASSLQNWETQYF.

The V and J genes are TRBV9 and TRBJ1-2; 8 bases align to TRBD1. Germline V gives CDR1 SGDLS, CDR2 YYNGEE. V shed 5 bases and J 4 bases; nucleotides not matched to a gene: 1. The CDR3 runs to 12 residues. The CDR3 sequence: CASRGTGYGYTF. The CDR3 nucleotides are TGTGCCAGCAGAGGGACAGGCTATGGCTACACCTTC.

This chain joins TRBV15 and TRBJ2-7; 9 bases are a match to TRBD1. V shed 2 bases, J shed 3 bases, and the junction held 8 bases outside the gene matches. CDR1 is LNHNV and CDR2 is YYDKDF in the germline V gene (reference sequence). The CDR3 runs to 16 residues. CDR3 nucleotide sequence: TGTGCCACCAGCAGACAGGGACAGGGCGGGGTCTACGAGCAGTACTTC. Its translation: CATSRQGQGGVYEQYF.

This clone was observed a handful of times. The rearrangement links TRBV28 to TRBJ2-1; D is possibly TRBD2 (5 bases). The CDR3 extends over 14 amino acids. CDR1 MDHEN and CDR2 SYDVKM come from the germline V gene. Trimming pared 7 bases from V and 0 bases from J, leaving 10 bases between. CDR3 sequence reads: CASTGESSYNEQFF. CDR3 nucleotides: TGTGCCAGCACCGGGGAAAGCTCCTACAATGAGCAGTTCTTC.